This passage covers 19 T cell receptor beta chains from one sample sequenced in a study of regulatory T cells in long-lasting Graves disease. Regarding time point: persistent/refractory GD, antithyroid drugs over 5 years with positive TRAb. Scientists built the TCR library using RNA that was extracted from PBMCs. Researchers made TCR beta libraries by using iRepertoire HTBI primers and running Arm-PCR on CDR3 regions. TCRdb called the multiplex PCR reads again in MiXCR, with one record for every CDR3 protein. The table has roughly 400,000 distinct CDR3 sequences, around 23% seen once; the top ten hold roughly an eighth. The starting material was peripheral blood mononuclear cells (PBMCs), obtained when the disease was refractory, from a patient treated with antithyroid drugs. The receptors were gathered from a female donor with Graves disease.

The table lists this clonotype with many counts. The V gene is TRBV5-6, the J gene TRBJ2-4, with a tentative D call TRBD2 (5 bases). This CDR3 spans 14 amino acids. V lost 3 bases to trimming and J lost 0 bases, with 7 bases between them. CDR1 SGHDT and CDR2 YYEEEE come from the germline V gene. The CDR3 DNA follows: TGTGCCAGCAGCTCCGGACTAGCCAAAAACATTCAGTACTTC. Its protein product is CASSSGLAKNIQYF.

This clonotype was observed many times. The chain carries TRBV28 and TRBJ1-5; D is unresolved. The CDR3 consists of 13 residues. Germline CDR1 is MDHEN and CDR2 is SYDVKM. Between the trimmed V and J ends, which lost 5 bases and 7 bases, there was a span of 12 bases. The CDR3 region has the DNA TGTGCCAGCAGTCATCCCTCCATCCAGCCCCAGCATTTT. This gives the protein CASSHPSIQPQHF.

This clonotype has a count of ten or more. Here the CDR3 DNA reads TGTGCCAGCAGTTCCCCCAGTGTTGGCGAGACCCAGTACTTC. This sequence encodes CASSSPSVGETQYF. V usage is TRBV28 and J usage is TRBJ2-5; D not resolved. Germline CDR1 reads MDHEN; CDR2 reads SYDVKM. The CDR3 loop spans 14 amino acids. The V end was cut by 4 bases, the J end by 5 bases, with 14 bases between.

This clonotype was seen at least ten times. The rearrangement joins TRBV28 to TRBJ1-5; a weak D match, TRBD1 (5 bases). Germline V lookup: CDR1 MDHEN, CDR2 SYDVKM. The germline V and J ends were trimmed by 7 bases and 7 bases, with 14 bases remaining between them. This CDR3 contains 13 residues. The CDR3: CASTVGVGQPQHF. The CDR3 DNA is TGTGCCAGCACCGTAGGGGTGGGGCAGCCCCAGCATTTT.

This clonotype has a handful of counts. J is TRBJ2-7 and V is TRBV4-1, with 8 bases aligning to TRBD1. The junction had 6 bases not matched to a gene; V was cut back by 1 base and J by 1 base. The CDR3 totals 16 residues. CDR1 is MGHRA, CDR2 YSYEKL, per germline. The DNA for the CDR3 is TGCGCCAGCAGCCAAGCGCGGGACAGGCCTTCCTACGAGCAGTACTTC. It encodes CASSQARDRPSYEQYF.

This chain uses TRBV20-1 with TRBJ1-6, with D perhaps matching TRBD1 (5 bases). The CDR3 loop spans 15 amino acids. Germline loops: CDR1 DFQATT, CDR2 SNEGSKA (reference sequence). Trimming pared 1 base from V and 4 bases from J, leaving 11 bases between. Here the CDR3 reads CSARGGTRYNSPLHF. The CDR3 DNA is TGCAGTGCTAGAGGGGGGACCCGGTATAATTCACCCCTCCACTTT.

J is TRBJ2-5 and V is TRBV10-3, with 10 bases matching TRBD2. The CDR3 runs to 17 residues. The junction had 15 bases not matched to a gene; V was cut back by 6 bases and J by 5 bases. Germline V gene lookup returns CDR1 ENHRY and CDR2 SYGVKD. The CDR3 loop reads CAIRSIGGAGGGETQYF. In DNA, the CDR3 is TGTGCCATCAGATCCATTGGGGGAGCGGGAGGGGGTGAGACCCAGTACTTC.

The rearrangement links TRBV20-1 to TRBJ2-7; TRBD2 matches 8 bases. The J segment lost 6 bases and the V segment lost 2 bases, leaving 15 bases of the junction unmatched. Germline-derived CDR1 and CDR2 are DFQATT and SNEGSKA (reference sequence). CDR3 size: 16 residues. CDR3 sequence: CSARSPIAGTTGEQYF. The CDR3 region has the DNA TGCAGTGCTAGATCTCCAATAGCGGGAACTACCGGCGAGCAGTACTTC.

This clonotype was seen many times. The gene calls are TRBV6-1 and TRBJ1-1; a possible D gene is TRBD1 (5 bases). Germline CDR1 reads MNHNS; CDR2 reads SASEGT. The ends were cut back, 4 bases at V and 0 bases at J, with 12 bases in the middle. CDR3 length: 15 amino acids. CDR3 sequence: CASSGRDGLNTEAFF. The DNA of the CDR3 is TGTGCCAGCAGTGGACGGGACGGGCTGAACACTGAAGCTTTCTTT.

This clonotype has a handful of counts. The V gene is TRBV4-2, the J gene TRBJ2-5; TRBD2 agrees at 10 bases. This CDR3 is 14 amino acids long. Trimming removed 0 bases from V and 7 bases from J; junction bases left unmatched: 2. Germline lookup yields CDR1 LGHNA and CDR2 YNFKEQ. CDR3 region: CASSQESSGRTQYF. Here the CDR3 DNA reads TGTGCCAGCAGCCAAGAATCTAGCGGGAGGACCCAGTACTTC.

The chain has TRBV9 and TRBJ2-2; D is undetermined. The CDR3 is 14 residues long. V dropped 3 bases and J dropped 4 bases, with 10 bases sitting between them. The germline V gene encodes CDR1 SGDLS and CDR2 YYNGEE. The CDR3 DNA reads TGTGCCAGCAGCGACCTCCCCGGCACCGGGGAGCTGTTTTTT. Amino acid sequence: CASSDLPGTGELFF.

The CDR3 DNA reads TGCGCCAGCAGCTTTACCCCCCAATACGAGCAGTACTTC. Its protein is CASSFTPQYEQYF. This sequence joins TRBV5-1 and TRBJ2-7; no firm D call. Germline-derived CDR1 and CDR2 are SGHRS and YFSETQ. Between the trimmed V and J ends, which lost 2 bases and 4 bases, there was a span of 10 bases. The CDR3 is 13 residues long.

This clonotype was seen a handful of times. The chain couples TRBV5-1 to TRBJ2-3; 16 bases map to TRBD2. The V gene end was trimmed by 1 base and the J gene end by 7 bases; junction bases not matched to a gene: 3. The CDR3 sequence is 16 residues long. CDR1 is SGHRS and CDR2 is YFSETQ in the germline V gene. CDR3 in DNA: TGCGCCAGCAGCTTGTTGGGACTAGCGGGAGGGAATACGCAGTATTTT. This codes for CASSLLGLAGGNTQYF.

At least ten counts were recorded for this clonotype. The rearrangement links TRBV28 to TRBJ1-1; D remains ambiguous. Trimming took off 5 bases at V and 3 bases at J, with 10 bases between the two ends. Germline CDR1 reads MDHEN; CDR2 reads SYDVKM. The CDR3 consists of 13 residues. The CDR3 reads CASSSTRDTEAFF. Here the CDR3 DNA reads TGTGCCAGCAGTAGCACCCGGGACACTGAAGCTTTCTTT. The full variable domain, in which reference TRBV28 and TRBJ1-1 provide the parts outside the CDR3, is DVKVTQSSRYLVKRTGEKVFLECVQDMDHENMFWYRQDPGLGLRLIYFSYDVKMKEKGDIPEGYSVSREKKERFSLILESASTNQTSMYLCASSSTRDTEAFFGQGTRLTVV.

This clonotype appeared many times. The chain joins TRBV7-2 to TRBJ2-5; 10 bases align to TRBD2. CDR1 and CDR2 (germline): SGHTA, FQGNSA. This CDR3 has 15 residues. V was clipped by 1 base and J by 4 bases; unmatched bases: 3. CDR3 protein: CASSLVASGRETQYF. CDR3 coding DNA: TGTGCCAGCAGCTTAGTGGCTAGCGGGAGAGAGACCCAGTACTTC.

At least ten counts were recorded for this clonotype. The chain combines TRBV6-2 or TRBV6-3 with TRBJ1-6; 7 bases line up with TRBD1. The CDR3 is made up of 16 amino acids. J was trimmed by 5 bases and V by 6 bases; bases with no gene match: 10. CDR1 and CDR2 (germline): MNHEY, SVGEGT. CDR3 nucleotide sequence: TGTGCCAGCAGCGCCACCACAGGGGCGGATAATTCACCCCTCCACTTT. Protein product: CASSATTGADNSPLHF.

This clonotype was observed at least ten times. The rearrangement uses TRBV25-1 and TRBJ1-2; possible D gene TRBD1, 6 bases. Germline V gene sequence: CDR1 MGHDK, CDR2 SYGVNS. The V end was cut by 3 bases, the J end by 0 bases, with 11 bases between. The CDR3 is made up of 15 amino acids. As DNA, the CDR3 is TGTGCCAGCAGTGAGCCGGGGGGGCCTAACTATGGCTACACCTTC. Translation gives CASSEPGGPNYGYTF.

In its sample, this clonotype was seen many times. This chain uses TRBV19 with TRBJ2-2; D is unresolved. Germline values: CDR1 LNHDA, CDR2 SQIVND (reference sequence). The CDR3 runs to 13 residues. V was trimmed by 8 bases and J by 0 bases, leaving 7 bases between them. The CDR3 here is CASQIANTGELFF. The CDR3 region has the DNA TGTGCCAGTCAGATCGCGAACACCGGGGAGCTGTTTTTT. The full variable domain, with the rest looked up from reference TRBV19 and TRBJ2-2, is DGGITQSPKYLFRKEGQNVTLSCEQNLNHDAMYWYRQDPGQGLRLIYYSQIVNDFQKGDIAEGYSVSREKKESFPLTVTSAQKNPTAFYLCASQIANTGELFFGEGSRLTVL.

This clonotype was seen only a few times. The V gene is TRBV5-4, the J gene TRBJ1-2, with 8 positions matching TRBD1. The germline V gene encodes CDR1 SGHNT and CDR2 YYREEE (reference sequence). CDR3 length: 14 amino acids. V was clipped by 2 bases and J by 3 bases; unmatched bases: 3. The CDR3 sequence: CASSFGQGDYGYTF. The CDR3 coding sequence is TGTGCCAGCAGCTTCGGACAGGGAGACTATGGCTACACCTTC. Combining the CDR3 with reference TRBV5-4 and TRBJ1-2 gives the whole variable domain ETGVTQSPTHLIKTRGQQVTLRCSSQSGHNTVSWYQQALGQGPQFIFQYYREEENGRGNFPPRFSGLQFPNYSSELNVNALELDDSALYLCASSFGQGDYGYTFGSGTRLTVV.